Below, 8 T cell receptor beta chains from the same sample are listed, as sequenced in a study of blood T cell repertoires in COVID-19. Measured with immunoSEQ multiplex PCR; TCRdb has only the in-frame clones, and not every one. The table includes 280,000 or so clones, 88% detected once. Sequencing was carried out using peripheral blood. These receptors all stem from a woman under 40 who had recovered from COVID-19.

The chain employs TRBV24-1 and TRBJ1-2, with 10 bases aligning to TRBD1. The germline gives CDR1 KGHDR, CDR2 SFDVKD. With 7 bases clipped from V and 0 bases from J, the junction kept 10 bases outside the gene matches. This CDR3 has 17 amino acids. The CDR3 sequence is CATSGRDRGLPNYGYTF. CDR3 nucleotide sequence: TGTGCCACCAGCGGCCGGGACAGGGGCCTTCCTAACTATGGCTACACCTTC.

The rearrangement links TRBV6-2 or TRBV6-3 to TRBJ2-7; 8 nucleotides agree with TRBD1. Germline V gives CDR1 MNHEY, CDR2 SVGEGT. With 6 bases clipped from V and 7 bases from J, the junction kept 14 bases outside the gene matches. The CDR3 contains 15 residues. This chain's CDR3 is CASSPGQGNPREQYF. The CDR3 coding sequence is TGTGCCAGCAGCCCCGGACAGGGAAACCCTAGGGAGCAGTACTTC.

The chain uses TRBV4-3 and TRBJ1-4; the match to TRBD1 covers 11 bases. Germline trimming cut 3 bases from V and 2 bases from J; bases unmatched to any gene: 11. CDR1 is LGHNA and CDR2 is YSLEER in the germline V gene. CDR3 size: 19 residues. CDR3 in DNA: TGCGCCAGCAGCCATACCGGGACAGGGGGGTTTCGGACTAATGAAAAACTGTTTTTT. Translation: CASSHTGTGGFRTNEKLFF.

The chain links TRBV11-2 to TRBJ2-3; the match to TRBD2 covers 7 bases. J was trimmed by 3 bases and V by 3 bases; bases with no gene match: 6. CDR3 length equals 15 residues. The germline V gene encodes CDR1 SGHAT and CDR2 FQNNGV. In DNA, the CDR3 is TGTGCCAGCAGCTTCAAGCCTAGCGGAACAGATACGCAGTATTTT. This encodes CASSFKPSGTDTQYF.

This chain links TRBV30 with TRBJ1-2, with D unresolved. V was shortened by 0 bases and J by 3 bases, with 11 bases between the two germline ends. The CDR3 sequence is 14 residues long. Per the germline V gene, CDR1 is GTSNPN and CDR2 is SVGIG (reference sequence). The CDR3 nucleotides are TGTGCCTGGAGTGTCTCTGGCTTTGACTATGGCTACACCTTC. The encoded protein is CAWSVSGFDYGYTF.

The chain has TRBV7-9 and TRBJ2-2; a weak D match, TRBD2 (7 bases). The CDR3 is 14 amino acids. V lost 4 bases to trimming and J lost 10 bases, with 16 bases between them. Germline CDR1 SEHNR, CDR2 FQNEAQ (reference sequence). The DNA of the CDR3 is TGTGCCAGCAGCTCCCAGGGAGGGGGAGAGGAGCTGTTTTTT. The encoded protein is CASSSQGGGEELFF.

This clone is a singleton in its sample. This rearrangement joins TRBV7-6 to TRBJ2-1; D may be TRBD1 (5 bases). The V end was cut by 8 bases, the J end by 10 bases, with 18 bases between. The CDR3 is 13 residues long. Per the germline V gene, CDR1 is SGHVS and CDR2 is FNYEAQ. The CDR3 bases are TGTGCCAGCGGGGCGGCTCAACGACGGGAGCAGTTCTTC. Residues: CASGAAQRREQFF. Filled out from reference TRBV7-6 and TRBJ2-1, the complete variable domain reads GAGVSQSPRYKVTKRGQDVALRCDPISGHVSLYWYRQALGQGPEFLTYFNYEAQQDKSGLPNDRFSAERPEGSISTLTIQRTEQRDSAMYRCASGAAQRREQFFGPGTRLTVL.

V usage is TRBV6-6 and J usage is TRBJ1-1; TRBD1 matches 7 bases. Germline V CDR1 and CDR2: MNHNY, SVGAGI (reference sequence). CDR3 length: 12 residues. V lost 5 bases, J lost 11 bases, and 8 bases stayed unmatched. The CDR3 is CASSIPGQRAFF. Written as DNA, the CDR3 is TGTGCCAGCAGTATACCGGGACAGCGGGCTTTCTTT.